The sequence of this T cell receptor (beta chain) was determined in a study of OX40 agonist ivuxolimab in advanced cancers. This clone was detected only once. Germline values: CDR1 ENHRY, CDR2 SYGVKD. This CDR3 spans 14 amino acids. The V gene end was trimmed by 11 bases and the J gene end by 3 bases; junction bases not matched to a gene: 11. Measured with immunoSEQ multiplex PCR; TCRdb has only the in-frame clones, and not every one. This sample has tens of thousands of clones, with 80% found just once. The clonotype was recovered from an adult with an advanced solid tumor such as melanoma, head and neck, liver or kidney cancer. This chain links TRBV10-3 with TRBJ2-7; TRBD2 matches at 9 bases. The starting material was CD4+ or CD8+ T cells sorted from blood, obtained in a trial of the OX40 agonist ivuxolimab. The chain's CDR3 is CASSGAGGNYEQYF. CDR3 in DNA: TGTGCCTCCTCCGGCGCGGGAGGGAACTACGAGCAGTACTTC.